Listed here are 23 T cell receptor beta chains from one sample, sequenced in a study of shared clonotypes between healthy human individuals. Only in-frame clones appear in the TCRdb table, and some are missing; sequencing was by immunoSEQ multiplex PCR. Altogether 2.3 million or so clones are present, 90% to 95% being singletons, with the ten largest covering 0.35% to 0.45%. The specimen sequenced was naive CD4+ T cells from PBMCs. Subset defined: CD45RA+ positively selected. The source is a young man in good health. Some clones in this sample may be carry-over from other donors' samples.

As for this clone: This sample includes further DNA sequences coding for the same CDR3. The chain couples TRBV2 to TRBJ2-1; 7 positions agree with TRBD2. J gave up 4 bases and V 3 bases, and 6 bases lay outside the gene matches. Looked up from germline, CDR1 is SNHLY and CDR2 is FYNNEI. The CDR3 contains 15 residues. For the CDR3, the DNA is TGTGCCAGCAGTGAGGCTAGCGGAGGTTACAATGAGCAGTTCTTC. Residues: CASSEASGGYNEQFF.

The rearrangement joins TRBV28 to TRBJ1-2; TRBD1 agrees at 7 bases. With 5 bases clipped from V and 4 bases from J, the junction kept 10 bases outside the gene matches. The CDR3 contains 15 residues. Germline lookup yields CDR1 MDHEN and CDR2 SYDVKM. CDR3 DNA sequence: TGTGCCAGCAGTCGTCAGTCAGGGGGTGGCTATGGCTACACCTTC. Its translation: CASSRQSGGGYGYTF.

Written as DNA, the CDR3 is TGTGCCAGCAGCTCACGGACAGATATGGGGGAGACCCAGTACTTC. Residues: CASSSRTDMGETQYF. J is TRBJ2-5 and V is TRBV7-9; TRBD1 might be the D (6 bases). The CDR3 length is 15 residues. Per the germline V gene, CDR1 is SEHNR and CDR2 is FQNEAQ (reference sequence). V lost 4 bases and J 5 bases, leaving 17 bases between the germline ends.

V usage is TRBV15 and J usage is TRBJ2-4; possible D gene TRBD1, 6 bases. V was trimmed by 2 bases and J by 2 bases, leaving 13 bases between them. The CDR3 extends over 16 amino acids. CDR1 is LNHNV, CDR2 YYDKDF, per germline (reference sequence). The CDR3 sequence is CATSRFRQVSKNIQYF. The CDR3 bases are TGTGCCACCAGCAGATTCAGACAGGTTTCCAAAAACATTCAGTACTTC.

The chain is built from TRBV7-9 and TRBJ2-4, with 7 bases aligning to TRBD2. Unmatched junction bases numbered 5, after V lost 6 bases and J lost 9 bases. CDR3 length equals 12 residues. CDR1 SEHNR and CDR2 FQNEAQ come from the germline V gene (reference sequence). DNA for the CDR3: TGTGCCAGCAGTCCAGCGGGGTCCATTCAGTACTTC. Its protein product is CASSPAGSIQYF.

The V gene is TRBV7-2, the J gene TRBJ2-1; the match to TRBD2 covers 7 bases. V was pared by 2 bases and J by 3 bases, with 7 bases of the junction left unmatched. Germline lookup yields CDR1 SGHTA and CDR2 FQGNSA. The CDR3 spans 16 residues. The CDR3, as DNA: TGTGCCAGCAGCTTAATGGGCGGGAGTATCTACAATGAGCAGTTCTTC. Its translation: CASSLMGGSIYNEQFF.

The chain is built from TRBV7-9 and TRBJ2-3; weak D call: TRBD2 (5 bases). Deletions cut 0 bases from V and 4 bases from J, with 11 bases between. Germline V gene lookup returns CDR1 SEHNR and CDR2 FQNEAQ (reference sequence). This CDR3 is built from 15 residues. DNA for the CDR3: TGTGCCAGCAGCTTAGCTTCTCGGGGAGCAGATACGCAGTATTTT. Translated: CASSLASRGADTQYF.

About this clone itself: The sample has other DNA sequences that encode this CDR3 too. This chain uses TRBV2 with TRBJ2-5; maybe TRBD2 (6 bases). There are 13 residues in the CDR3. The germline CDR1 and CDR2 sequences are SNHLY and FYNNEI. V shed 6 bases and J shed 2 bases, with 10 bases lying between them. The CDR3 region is CASRLAAQETQYF. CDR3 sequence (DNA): TGTGCCAGCAGGTTAGCGGCACAAGAGACCCAGTACTTC.

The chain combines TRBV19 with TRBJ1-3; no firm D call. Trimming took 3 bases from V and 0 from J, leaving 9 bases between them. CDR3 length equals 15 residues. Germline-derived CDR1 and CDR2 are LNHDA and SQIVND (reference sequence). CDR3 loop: CASSIGRVSGNTIYF. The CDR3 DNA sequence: TGTGCCAGTAGTATTGGACGGGTCTCTGGAAACACCATATATTTT. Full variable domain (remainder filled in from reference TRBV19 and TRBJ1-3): DGGITQSPKYLFRKEGQNVTLSCEQNLNHDAMYWYRQDPGQGLRLIYYSQIVNDFQKGDIAEGYSVSREKKESFPLTVTSAQKNPTAFYLCASSIGRVSGNTIYFGEGSWLTVV.

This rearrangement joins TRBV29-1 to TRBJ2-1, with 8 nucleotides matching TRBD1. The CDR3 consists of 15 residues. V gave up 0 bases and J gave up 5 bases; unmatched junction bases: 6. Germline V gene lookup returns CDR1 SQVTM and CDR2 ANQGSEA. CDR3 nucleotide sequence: TGCAGCGTTGAAGACCGGACAGGGTTCCACAATGAGCAGTTCTTC. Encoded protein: CSVEDRTGFHNEQFF.

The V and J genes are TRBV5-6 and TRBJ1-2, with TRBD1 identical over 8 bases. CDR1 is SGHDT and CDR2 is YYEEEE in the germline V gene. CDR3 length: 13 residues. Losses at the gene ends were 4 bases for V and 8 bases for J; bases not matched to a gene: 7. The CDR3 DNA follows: TGTGCCAGCAGCGAGGACAGGGCTCGCGGCTACACCTTC. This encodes CASSEDRARGYTF.

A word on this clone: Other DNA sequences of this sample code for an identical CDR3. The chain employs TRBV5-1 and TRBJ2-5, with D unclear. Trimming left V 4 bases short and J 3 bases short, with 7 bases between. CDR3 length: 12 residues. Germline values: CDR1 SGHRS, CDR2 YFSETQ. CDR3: CASSLNKETQYF. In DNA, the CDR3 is TGCGCCAGCAGCCTAAACAAAGAGACCCAGTACTTC.

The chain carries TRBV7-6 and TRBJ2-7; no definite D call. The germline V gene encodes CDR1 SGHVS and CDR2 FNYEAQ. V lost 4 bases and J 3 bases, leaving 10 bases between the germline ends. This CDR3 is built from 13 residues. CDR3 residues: CASSSFSNYEQYF. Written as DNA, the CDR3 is TGTGCCAGCAGCTCATTTAGCAACTACGAGCAGTACTTC.

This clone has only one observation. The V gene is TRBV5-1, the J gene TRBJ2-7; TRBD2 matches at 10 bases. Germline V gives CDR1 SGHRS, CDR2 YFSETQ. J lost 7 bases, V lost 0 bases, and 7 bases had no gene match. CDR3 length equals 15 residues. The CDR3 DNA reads TGCGCCAGCAGCTTGGAACTAGCGGGAACGTGGGAGCAGTACTTC. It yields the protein CASSLELAGTWEQYF. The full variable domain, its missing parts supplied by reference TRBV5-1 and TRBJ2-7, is KAGVTQTPRYLIKTRGQQVTLSCSPISGHRSVSWYQQTPGQGLQFLFEYFSETQRNKGNFPGRFSGRQFSNSRSEMNVSTLELGDSALYLCASSLELAGTWEQYFGPGTRLTVT.

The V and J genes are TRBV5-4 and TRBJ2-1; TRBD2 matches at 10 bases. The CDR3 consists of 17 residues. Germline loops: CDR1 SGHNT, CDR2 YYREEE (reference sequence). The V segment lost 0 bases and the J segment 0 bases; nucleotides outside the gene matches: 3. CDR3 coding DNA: TGTGCCAGCAGCTTGGATAGCGGGAGGAGCTCCTACAATGAGCAGTTCTTC. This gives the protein CASSLDSGRSSYNEQFF.

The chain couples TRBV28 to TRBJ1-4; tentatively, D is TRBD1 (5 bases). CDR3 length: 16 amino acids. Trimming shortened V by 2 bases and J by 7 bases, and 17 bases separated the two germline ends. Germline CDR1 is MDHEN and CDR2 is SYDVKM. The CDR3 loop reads CASSLTGLGEGEKLFF. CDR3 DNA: TGTGCCAGCAGTTTAACCGGGTTGGGGGAAGGTGAAAAACTGTTTTTT.

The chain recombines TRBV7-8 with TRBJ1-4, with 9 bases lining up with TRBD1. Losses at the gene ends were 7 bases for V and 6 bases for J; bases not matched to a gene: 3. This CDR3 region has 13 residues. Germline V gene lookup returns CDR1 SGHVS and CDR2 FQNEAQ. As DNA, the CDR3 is TGTGCCAGCACGGACAGGGGCGATGAAAAACTGTTTTTT. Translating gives CASTDRGDEKLFF.

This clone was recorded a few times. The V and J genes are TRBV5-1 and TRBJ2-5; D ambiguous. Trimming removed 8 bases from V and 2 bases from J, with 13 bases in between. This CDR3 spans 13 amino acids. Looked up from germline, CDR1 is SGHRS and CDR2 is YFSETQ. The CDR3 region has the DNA TGCGCCAGTAACCCCGCAGATCAAGAGACCCAGTACTTC. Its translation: CASNPADQETQYF.

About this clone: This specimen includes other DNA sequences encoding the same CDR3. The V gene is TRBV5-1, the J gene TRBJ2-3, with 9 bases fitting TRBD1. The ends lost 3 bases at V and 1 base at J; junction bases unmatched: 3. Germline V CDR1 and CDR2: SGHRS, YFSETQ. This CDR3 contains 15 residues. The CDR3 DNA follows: TGCGCCAGCAGCTGGGGACAGGGTGGCACAGATACGCAGTATTTT. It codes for CASSWGQGGTDTQYF.

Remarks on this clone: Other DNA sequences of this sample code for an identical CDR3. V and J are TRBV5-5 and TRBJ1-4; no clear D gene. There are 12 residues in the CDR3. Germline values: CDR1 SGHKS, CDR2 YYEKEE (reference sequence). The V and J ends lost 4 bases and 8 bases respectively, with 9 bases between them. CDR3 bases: TGTGCCAGCAGCCTTACGGGGGAAAAACTGTTTTTT. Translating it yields CASSLTGEKLFF. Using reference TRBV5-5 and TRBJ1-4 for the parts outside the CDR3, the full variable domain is DAGVTQSPTHLIKTRGQQVTLRCSPISGHKSVSWYQQVLGQGPQFIFQYYEKEERGRGNFPDRFSARQFPNYSSELNVNALLLGDSALYLCASSLTGEKLFFGSGTQLSVL.

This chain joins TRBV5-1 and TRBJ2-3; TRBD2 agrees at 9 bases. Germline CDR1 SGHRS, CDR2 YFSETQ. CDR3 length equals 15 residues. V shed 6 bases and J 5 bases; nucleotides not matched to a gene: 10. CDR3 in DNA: TGCGCCAGCAATCTATTCGGACTAGCGCTAGATACGCAGTATTTT. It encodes CASNLFGLALDTQYF. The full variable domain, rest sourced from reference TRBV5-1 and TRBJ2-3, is KAGVTQTPRYLIKTRGQQVTLSCSPISGHRSVSWYQQTPGQGLQFLFEYFSETQRNKGNFPGRFSGRQFSNSRSEMNVSTLELGDSALYLCASNLFGLALDTQYFGPGTRLTVL.

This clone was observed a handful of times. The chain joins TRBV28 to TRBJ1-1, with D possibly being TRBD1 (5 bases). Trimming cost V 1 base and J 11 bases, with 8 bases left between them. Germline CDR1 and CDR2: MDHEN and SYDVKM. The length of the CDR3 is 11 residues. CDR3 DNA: TGTGCCAGCAGTTTATTTCAGGGTGCTTTCTTT. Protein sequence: CASSLFQGAFF.

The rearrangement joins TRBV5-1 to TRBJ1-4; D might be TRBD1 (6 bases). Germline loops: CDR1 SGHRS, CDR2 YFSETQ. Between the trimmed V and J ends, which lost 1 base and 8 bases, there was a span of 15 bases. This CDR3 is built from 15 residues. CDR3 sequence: CASSLQGMRREKLFF. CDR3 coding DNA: TGCGCCAGCAGCTTGCAGGGGATGAGAAGGGAAAAACTGTTTTTT.